The sequence of this T cell receptor beta chain was determined in a study of regulatory T cells in long-lasting Graves disease. General study points: Whereas new patients shared about a thousand public clonotypes, persistent patients shared more, at 2,741. Segments TRBV28, TRBJ1-2 and TRBJ2-5 showed preferential usage in persistent disease.

V was shortened by 0 bases and J by 3 bases, with 6 bases between the two germline ends. Germline V gene data show CDR1 as MDHEN and CDR2 as SYDVKM. This CDR3 comprises 13 residues. Researchers made TCR beta libraries by using iRepertoire HTBI primers and running Arm-PCR on CDR3 regions. In TCRdb, the multiplex PCR reads were re-called with MiXCR into one record per CDR3 protein. This sample yields about 400,000 distinct CDR3 sequences, of which 15% to 19% are seen a single time; about a fifth belongs to the top ten. Time point noted: newly diagnosed GD, antithyroid drugs for less than 3 months. Following extraction of RNA from PBMCs, that RNA was used to make the TCR library. Graves' disease diagnosis relied on American Thyroid Association guidelines. This clonotype has a count of ten or more. Its antigen is undetermined.

The rearrangement uses TRBV28 and TRBJ2-7; no clear D gene. The clonotype originates from a female donor with Graves disease. Source: peripheral blood mononuclear cells (PBMCs), taken at new diagnosis, from a patient treated with antithyroid drugs. CDR3 amino acids: CASSLWSGYEQYF. DNA for the CDR3: TGTGCCAGCAGTTTATGGTCAGGCTACGAGCAGTACTTC.